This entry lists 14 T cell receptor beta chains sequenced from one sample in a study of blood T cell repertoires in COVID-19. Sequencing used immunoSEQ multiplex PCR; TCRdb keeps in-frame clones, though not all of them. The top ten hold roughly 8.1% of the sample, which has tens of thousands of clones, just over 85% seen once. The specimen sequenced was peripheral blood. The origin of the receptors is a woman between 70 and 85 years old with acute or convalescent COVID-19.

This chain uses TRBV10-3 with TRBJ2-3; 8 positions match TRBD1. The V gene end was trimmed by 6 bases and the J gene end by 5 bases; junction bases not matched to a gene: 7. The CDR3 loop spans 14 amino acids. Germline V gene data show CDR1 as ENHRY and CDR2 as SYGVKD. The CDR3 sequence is CAIREDRAGDTQYF. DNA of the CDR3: TGTGCCATCAGGGAGGACAGGGCTGGAGATACGCAGTATTTT.

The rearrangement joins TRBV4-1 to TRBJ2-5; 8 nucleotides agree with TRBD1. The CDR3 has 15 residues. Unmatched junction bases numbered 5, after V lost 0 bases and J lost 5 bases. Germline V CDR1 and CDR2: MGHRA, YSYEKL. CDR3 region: CASSQERTGRETQYF. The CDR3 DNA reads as TGCGCCAGCAGCCAAGAAAGGACAGGGCGGGAGACCCAGTACTTC.

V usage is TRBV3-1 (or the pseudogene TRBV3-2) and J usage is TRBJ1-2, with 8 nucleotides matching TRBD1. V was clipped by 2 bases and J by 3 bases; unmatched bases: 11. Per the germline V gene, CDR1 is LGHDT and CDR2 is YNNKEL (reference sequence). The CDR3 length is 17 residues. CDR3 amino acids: CASSQRQGASSYYGYTF. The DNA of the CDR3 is TGTGCCAGCAGCCAAAGGCAGGGGGCCTCAAGCTACTATGGCTACACCTTC.

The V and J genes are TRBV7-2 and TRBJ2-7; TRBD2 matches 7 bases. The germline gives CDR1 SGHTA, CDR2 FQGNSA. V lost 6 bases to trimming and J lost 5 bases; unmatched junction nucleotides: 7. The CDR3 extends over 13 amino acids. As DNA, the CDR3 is TGTGCCAGCAGGCGCGGGGGTCTGGACGAGCAGTACTTC. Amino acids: CASRRGGLDEQYF.

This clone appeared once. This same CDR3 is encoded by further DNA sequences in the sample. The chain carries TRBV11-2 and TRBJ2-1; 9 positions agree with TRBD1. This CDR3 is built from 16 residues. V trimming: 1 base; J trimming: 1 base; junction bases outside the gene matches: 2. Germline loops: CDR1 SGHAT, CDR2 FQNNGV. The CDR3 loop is CASSLAGQGSYNEQFF. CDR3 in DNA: TGTGCCAGCAGCTTAGCTGGACAGGGGTCCTACAATGAGCAGTTCTTC.

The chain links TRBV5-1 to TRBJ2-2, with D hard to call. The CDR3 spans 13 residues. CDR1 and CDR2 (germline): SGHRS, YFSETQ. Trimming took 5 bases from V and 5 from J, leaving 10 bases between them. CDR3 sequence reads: CASRGGVTGELFF. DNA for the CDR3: TGCGCCAGCAGAGGCGGAGTAACCGGGGAGCTGTTTTTT.

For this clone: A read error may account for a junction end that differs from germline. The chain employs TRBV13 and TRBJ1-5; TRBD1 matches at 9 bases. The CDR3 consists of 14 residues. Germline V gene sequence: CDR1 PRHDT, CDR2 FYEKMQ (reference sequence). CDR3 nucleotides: TGTGCCAGCAGCCTAGGACAGGGGCTGCAGCCCCAGCATTTT. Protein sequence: CASSLGQGLQPQHF.

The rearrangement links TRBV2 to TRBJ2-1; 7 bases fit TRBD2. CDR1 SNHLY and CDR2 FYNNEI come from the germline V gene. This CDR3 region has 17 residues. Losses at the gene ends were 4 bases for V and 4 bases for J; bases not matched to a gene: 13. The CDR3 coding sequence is TGTGCCAGCAGTGGGTCCCTGAGGGGAGGGCCTTACAATGAGCAGTTCTTC. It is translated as CASSGSLRGGPYNEQFF.

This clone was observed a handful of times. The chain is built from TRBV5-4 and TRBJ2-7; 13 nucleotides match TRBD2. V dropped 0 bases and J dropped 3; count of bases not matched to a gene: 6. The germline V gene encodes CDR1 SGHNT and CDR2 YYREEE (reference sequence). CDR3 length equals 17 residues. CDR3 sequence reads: CASSLESGLAGVYEQYF. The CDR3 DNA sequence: TGTGCCAGCAGCTTGGAGTCTGGACTAGCGGGAGTCTACGAGCAGTACTTC.

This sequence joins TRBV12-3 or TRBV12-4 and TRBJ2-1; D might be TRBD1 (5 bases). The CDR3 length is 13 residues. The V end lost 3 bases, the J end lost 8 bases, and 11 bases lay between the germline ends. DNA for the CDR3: TGTGCCAGCAGTTTTGCAGGGAAAGATGAGCAGTTCTTC. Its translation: CASSFAGKDEQFF.

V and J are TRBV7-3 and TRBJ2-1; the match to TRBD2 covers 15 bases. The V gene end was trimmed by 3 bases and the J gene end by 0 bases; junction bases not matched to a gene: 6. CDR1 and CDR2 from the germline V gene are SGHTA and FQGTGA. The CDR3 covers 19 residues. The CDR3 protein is CASSFSGTSGGRSYNEQFF. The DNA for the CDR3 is TGTGCCAGCAGCTTCTCCGGGACTAGCGGGGGGCGCTCCTACAATGAGCAGTTCTTC. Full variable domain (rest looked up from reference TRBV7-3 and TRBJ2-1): GAGVSQTPSNKVTEKGKYVELRCDPISGHTALYWYRQSLGQGPEFLIYFQGTGAADDSGLPNDRFFAVRPEGSVSTLKIQRTERGDSAVYLCASSFSGTSGGRSYNEQFFGPGTRLTVL.

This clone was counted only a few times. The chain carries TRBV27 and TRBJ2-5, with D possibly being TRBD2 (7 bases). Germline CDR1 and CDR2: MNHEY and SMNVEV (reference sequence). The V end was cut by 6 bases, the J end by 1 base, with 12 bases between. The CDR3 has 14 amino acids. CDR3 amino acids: CASRDGGAQETQYF. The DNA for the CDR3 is TGTGCCAGCAGGGATGGGGGGGCCCAAGAGACCCAGTACTTC.

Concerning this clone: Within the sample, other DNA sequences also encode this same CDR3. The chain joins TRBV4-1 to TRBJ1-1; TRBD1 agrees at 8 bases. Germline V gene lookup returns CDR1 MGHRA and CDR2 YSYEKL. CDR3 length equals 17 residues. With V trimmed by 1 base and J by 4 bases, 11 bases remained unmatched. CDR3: CASSQVGTGKGGTEAFF. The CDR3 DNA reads TGCGCCAGCAGCCAAGTTGGGACAGGCAAAGGCGGCACTGAAGCTTTCTTT.

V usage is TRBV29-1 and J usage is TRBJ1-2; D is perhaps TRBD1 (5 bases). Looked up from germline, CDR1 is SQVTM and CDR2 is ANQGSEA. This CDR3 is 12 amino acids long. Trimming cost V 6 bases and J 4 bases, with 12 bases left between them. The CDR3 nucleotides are TGCAGCGTGCAGACAGAAAGCTATGGCTACACCTTC. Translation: CSVQTESYGYTF.